The entry below describes one TCR beta chain. No cognate antigen has been identified for it. No much larger clonotype is one base removed from it; base qualities were not supplied. The CDR3 spans 15 residues, from the cysteine through the phenylalanine. Just the 45-base CDR3 DNA is kept, in frame starting at base 1. Trimming leaves V shorter by 6 bases and J shorter by 2 bases, with the junction holding 7 bases beyond the gene matches. CDR1 MNHNY and CDR2 SVGAGI are derived from the germline V gene (reference sequence). The source of the sample is a study of blood T cell repertoires in COVID-19 (dated by TCRdb to 2020 to 2022). Background on the whole study: Samples covering the acute and convalescent phases of COVID-19 were provided by collaborators in the United States, Italy and Spain. The prospective study material was composed of cDNA or gDNA derived from T cells, B-cell-depleted T cells, or PBMCs. The dataset comprised deeply sampled blood TCRbeta repertoires from subjects exposed to, actively infected with, or recovered from COVID-19. The repertoires were released in a freely available public database intended as a resource for research on the immune response to SARS-CoV-2. Samples were obtained from the ongoing ImmuneRACE study (first 160 participants) and from about 1,300 subjects provided by 6 global collaborators. Nearly every sample came with metadata listing a de-identified subject ID, COVID-19 status, age in years and sex. Where available, HLA class I and class II types were obtained from metadata supplied by the sample provider rather than from assay-based typing. The study at large found these results: The amount of clinical and demographic metadata varied by source and participant and was provided uncurated.

The collaborating institutions used their own protocols to collect whole blood in K2EDTA tubes. For TCRbeta analysis, collaborator samples were shipped as frozen whole blood, as isolated PBMCs, or as DNA extracted from either sample type. TCRbeta CDR3 regions were amplified from genomic DNA using the immunoSEQ Assay, a bias-controlled multiplex PCR. Under the source paper's analysis protocol: The number of nucleated cells in each sample was estimated from the amplification of reference gene primers within the assay. Sequence reads were collapsed and filtered to measure the absolute abundance of every unique TCRbeta CDR3 rearrangement. For each sample, productive Simpson clonality was calculated as the square root of Simpson's diversity index over productive rearrangements. TCRdb carries this immuneACCESS record with in-frame sequences only. Its versions omit some clonotypes, under half of them owing to an unresolved V gene in the studies checked, with the rest unexplained. Clone size and the V and J calls come from that table; the DNA yielded D and trimming. Within this sample are about 76,000 clones, with roughly 70% of them counted one time only. Around 20% of the sample comes from the top ten.

This receptor was obtained from a man between 65 and 85 years old with acute or convalescent COVID-19. The sample was peripheral blood. Rearrangement joined TRBV6-6 to TRBJ1-5, with TRBD1 identical over 7 junction bases. The nucleotides are TGTGCCAGCAGCTTCACAGGACAGGGCAATCAGCCCCAGCATTTT. It translates to CASSFTGQGNQPQHF.